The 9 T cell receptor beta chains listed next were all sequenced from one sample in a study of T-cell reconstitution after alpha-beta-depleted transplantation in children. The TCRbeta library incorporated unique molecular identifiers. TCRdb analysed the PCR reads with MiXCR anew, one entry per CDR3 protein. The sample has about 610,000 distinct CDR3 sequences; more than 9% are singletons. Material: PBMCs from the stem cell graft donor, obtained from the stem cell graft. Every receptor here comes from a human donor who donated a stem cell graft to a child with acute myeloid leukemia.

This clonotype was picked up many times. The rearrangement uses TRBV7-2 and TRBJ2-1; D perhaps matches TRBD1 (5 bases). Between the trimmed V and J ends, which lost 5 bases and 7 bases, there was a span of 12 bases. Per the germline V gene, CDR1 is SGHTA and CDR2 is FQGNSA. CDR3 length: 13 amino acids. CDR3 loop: CASSLPQGNEQFF. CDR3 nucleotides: TGTGCCAGCAGCCTCCCGCAGGGAAATGAGCAGTTCTTC.

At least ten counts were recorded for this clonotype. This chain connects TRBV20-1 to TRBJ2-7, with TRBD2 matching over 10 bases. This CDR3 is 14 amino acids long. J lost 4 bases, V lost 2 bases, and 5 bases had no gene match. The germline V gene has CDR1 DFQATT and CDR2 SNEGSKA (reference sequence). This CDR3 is CSARLAGVAYEQYF. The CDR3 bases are TGCAGTGCTAGACTAGCGGGAGTCGCATACGAGCAGTACTTC.

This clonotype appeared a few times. CDR3 in DNA: TGTGCCAGCACCCCTTTGGGGAATCCGGCCGGGGAGCTGTTTTTT. Translating it yields CASTPLGNPAGELFF. This chain uses TRBV6-1 with TRBJ2-2; D remains ambiguous. In germline, CDR1 is MNHNS, CDR2 SASEGT. CDR3 length equals 15 residues. With 7 bases removed from V and 6 bases from J, the gap between germline ends came to 18 bases.

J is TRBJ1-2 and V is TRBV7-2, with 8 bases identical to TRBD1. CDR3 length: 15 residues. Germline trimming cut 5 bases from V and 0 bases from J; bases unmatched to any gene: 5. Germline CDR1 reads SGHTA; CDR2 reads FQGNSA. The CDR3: CASSQGQGTNYGYTF. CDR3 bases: TGTGCCAGCAGCCAAGGACAGGGTACTAACTATGGCTACACCTTC.

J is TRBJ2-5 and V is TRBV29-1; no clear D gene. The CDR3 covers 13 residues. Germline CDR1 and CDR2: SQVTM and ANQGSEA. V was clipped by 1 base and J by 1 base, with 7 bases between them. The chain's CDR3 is CSVEGVPQETQYF. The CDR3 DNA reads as TGCAGCGTTGAAGGGGTTCCCCAAGAGACCCAGTACTTC.

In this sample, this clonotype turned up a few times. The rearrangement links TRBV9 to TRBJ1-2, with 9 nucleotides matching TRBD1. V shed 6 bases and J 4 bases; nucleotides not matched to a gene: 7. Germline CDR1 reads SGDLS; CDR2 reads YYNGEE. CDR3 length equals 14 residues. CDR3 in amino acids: CASTRQGEGYGYTF. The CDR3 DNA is TGTGCCAGCACCAGACAGGGGGAAGGCTATGGCTACACCTTC.

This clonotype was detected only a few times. The CDR3 reads CASSPRTRNEQFF. In DNA form, the CDR3 reads TGTGCCAGCAGCCCGCGGACCAGGAATGAGCAGTTCTTC. The chain links TRBV7-3 to TRBJ2-1; D is uncertain. This CDR3 contains 13 residues. Germline-derived CDR1 and CDR2 are SGHTA and FQGTGA. Trimming took off 5 bases at V and 7 bases at J, with 12 bases between the two ends.

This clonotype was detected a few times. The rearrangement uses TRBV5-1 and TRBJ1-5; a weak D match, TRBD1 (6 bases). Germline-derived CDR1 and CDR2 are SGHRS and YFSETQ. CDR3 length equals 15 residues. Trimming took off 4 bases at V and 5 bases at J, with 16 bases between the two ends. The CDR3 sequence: CASSRTVGGDQPQHF. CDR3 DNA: TGCGCCAGCAGCCGGACAGTGGGTGGTGATCAGCCCCAGCATTTT.

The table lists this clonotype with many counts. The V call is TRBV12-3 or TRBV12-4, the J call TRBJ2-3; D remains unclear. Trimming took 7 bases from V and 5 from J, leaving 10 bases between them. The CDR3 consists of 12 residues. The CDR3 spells CASTWTGDTQYF. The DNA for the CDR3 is TGTGCCAGCACCTGGACGGGAGATACGCAGTATTTT.